The entry below gives a single T cell receptor beta chain sequence along with its context. Its antigen is not identified. One end of the junction varies from germline; a read error may be responsible. This CDR3 has 14 amino acids. Germline CDR1 reads LNHDA; CDR2 reads SQIVND (reference sequence). This specimen belongs to a study of CD8+CD57+ T cells in acquired aplastic anemia. As for the study in general: On average, sorted CD4+ and CD8+ cells gave approximately 3.1 ug of DNA.

Genomic DNA, the template, was used for profiling of the TCR beta VDJ and CDR3. TCRdb redid the calling of the reads with MiXCR, one entry per CDR3 protein. This sample has 160,000 or so distinct CDR3 sequences; roughly 45% occur once, and the top ten carry 3.2%. All sequencing subjects had displayed CD8+CD57+ cell expansion on flow cytometry. Patients were untreated when blood was sampled. The study's findings and limits: Twenty-nine CD8+ CDR3 sequences were shared between patients and controls. Patients were compared with controls for CD8+ Simpson's diversity, and no significant difference emerged.

The V call is TRBV19, the J call TRBJ2-7; D not resolved. The sequenced material came from sorted CD4+, CD8+, or CD8+CD57+ T cells (not recorded which) from PBMCs. The clonotype originates from a human donor with aplastic anemia. CDR3 sequence: CASSISRNSNEQYF. In DNA form, the CDR3 reads TGTGCCAGTAGTATTTCTAGGAACTCCAACGAGCAGTACTTC.